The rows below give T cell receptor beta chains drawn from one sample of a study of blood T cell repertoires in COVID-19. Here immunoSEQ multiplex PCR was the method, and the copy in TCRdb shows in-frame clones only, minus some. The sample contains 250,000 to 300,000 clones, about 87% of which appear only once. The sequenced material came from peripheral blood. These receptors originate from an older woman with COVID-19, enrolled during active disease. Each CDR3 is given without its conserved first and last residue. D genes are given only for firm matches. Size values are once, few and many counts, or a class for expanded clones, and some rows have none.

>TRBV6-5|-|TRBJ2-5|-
ASMGSAETQY
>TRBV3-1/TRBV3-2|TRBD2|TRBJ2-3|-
ASSLQREGFGDTQY
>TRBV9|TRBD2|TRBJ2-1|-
ASSSKEREVYNEQF
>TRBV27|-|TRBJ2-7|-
ASSLSTGASYEQY
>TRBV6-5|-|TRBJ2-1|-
ASRSPGGDEQF
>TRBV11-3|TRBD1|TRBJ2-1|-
ASSLTGGAVNEQF
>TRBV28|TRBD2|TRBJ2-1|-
ASRRAGLAANEQF
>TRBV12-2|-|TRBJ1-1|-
ASRYRQGEAGGTEAF
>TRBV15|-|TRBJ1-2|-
ATSQDTYYGYT
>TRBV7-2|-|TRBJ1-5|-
ASSLRGSNQPQH
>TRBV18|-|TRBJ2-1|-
ASSRTEGYNEQF
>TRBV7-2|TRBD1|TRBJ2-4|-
ASSSDRGPKNIQY
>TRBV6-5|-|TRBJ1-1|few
ASSYSGEKAF
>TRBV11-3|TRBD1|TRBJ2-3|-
ASSLGVQGATDTQY
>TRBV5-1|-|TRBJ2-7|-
ASSLGQGPYEQY
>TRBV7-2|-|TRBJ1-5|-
ASSLKGPQPQH
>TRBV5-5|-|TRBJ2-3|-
ASSFNPTDTQY
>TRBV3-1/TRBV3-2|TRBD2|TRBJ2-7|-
ASSRTSGENEQY
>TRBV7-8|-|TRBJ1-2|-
ASSPRATQFDNYGYT
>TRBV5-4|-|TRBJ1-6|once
ASSLGQARSYNSPLH
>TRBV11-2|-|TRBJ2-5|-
ASSLDGQGRETQY
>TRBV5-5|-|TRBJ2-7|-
ASSLRGYSTRSSYEQY
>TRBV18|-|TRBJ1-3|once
ASSPLAGQSSGNTIY
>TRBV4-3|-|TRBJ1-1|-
ASSQDRGNTEAF
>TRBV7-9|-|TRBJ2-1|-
ASSSRQVDEQF
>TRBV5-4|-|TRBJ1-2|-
ASSLVRGYGGYT
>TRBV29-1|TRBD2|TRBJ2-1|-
SVEDRRTSGRGEQF
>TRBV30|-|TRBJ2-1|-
AWTSNPYNEQF
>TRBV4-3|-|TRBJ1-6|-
ASSQFSRDSPLH
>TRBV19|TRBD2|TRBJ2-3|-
ASSNHLLLAGVADTQY
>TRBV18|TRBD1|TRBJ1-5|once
ASSRQGVGQPQH
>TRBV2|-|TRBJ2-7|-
ASRQGTEKSYEQY
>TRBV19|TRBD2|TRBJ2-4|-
ASSLGLAGGSKNIQY
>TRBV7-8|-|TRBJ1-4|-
ASSPTGKTNEKLF
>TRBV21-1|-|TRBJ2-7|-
ASSTGQERIYEQY
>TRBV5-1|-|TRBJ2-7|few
ASSLGGQRYEQY
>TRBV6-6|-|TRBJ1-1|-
ASSYSFRAAEAF
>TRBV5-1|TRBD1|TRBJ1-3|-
ASSSQGIRAGNTIY
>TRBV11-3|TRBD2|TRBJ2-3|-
ASSFGTSGRDTDTQY
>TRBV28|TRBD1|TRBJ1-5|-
ASSPSGTGVVEPQH
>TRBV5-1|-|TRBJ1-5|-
ASSLDAGSNQPQH
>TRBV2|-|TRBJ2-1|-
ASSQTTYASNEQF